These 22 T cell receptor beta chains came from one sample sequenced in a study of blood T cells in healthy people across ages (dated by TCRdb to between 2014 and 2017). Libraries were made using 5' RACE. Sequencing was performed on an Illumina HiSeq 2500. A second PCR of roughly 7 to 12 cycles was run with a J-beta primer mix and a sample-barcoded 5' primer. The public sequencing data were trimmed at Q25 with fastp and processed into clonotypes with MiXCR by TCRdb, which kept only in-frame beta chains. Every CDR3 protein is listed once, alongside the most common genes and DNA of its rows. The sample table records approximately 600,000 distinct CDR3 sequences; roughly 50% of these occur just once. The ten top clones hold 35% to 40% of the sample. Sequencing used blood. The receptors derive from a man in his 60s in good health.

The rearrangement links TRBV27 to TRBJ1-1; 7 bases are shared with TRBD1. Per the germline V gene, CDR1 is MNHEY and CDR2 is SMNVEV (reference sequence). J gave up 0 bases and V 4 bases, and 8 bases lay outside the gene matches. The CDR3 runs to 16 residues. The CDR3 sequence is CASSSSPQGMNTEAFF. CDR3 coding DNA: TGTGCCAGCAGTTCCAGCCCACAGGGGATGAACACTGAAGCTTTCTTT.

V gene TRBV20-1 combines with J gene TRBJ2-5; TRBD2 matches at 13 bases. The CDR3 sequence is 15 residues long. The ends lost 7 bases at V and 5 bases at J; junction bases unmatched: 10. Germline lookup yields CDR1 DFQATT and CDR2 SNEGSKA (reference sequence). The CDR3 protein is CSGIGTSGEGETQYF. CDR3 coding DNA: TGCAGTGGGATAGGGACTAGCGGGGAGGGGGAGACCCAGTACTTC.

The table lists this clonotype with a few counts. V gene TRBV10-3 combines with J gene TRBJ2-5; D gene unclear. Matching the DNA end better, TRBJ2-7 makes the J call doubtful. The germline gives CDR1 ENHRY, CDR2 SYGVKD. The CDR3 contains 14 residues. The CDR3, as DNA: TGTGCCATCAGTGAGTTAGGGATAGGATACGAGCAGTACTTC. Protein product: CAISELGIGYEQYF.

CDR3 DNA sequence: TGTGCCAGCAGCTCGGTCAAAAACATTCAGTACTTC. Protein sequence: CASSSVKNIQYF. V and J are TRBV7-2 and TRBJ2-4; D is uncertain. The CDR3 is made up of 12 amino acids. V dropped 4 bases and J dropped 3 bases, with 4 bases sitting between them. The germline V gene encodes CDR1 SGHTA and CDR2 FQGNSA.

The chain employs TRBV2 and TRBJ2-7; 8 bases align to TRBD1. The better agreement between TRBJ2-5 and the DNA end casts doubt on the J call. The CDR3 runs 13 residues. Germline V gives CDR1 SNHLY, CDR2 FYNNEI. Written as DNA, the CDR3 is TGTGCCAGCACCAGACAGGGGTCGGAGACCCAGTACTTC. Protein sequence: CASTRQGSETQYF.

The V call is TRBV21-1, the J call TRBJ1-1; the D segment call TRBD1 is taken from the table without a DNA check. TRBV21-1 is reported as a pseudogene. This CDR3 is built from 16 residues. The CDR3, as DNA: TGTGCCAGCAGCAAGAGGGGACACGAGATCCGCACTGAAGCTTTCTTT. It specifies CASSKRGHEIRTEAFF.

This clonotype was seen a few times. This sequence joins TRBV7-6 and TRBJ1-1; TRBD1 might be the D (5 bases). Germline values: CDR1 SGHVS, CDR2 FNYEAQ. The CDR3 is made up of 20 amino acids. Trimming left V 4 bases short and J 6 bases short, with 33 bases between. The CDR3 coding sequence is TGTGCCAGCAGCTCCGGGCGCTTCGCATGGGGGGACCCGCCCTGGGCTGAAGCTTTCTTT. Protein: CASSSGRFAWGDPPWAEAFF.

The rearrangement links TRBV28 to TRBJ2-2; no definite D call. V lost 7 bases and J lost 2, with 8 bases in between. Germline CDR1 is MDHEN and CDR2 is SYDVKM. The CDR3 runs to 13 residues. The CDR3 nucleotides read TGTGCCAGCACCCGCTCCAACACCGGGGAGCTGTTTTTT. Its protein is CASTRSNTGELFF. Full variable domain (rest looked up from reference TRBV28 and TRBJ2-2): DVKVTQSSRYLVKRTGEKVFLECVQDMDHENMFWYRQDPGLGLRLIYFSYDVKMKEKGDIPEGYSVSREKKERFSLILESASTNQTSMYLCASTRSNTGELFFGEGSRLTVL.

The chain links TRBV2 to TRBJ2-5; a possible D gene is TRBD1 (5 bases). Germline V lookup: CDR1 SNHLY, CDR2 FYNNEI. The CDR3 extends over 15 amino acids. The ends were cut back, 7 bases at V and 1 base at J, with 16 bases in the middle. The DNA for the CDR3 is TGTGCCAGCACCCTGCAAAAAGGGGTCCAAGAGACCCAGTACTTC. It is translated as CASTLQKGVQETQYF.

This clonotype has more than one count but fewer than ten. This chain joins TRBV12-5 and TRBJ2-6; D not resolved. Germline V CDR1 and CDR2: LGHNT, FRNRAP. CDR3 length equals 15 residues. The V gene lost 3 bases and the J gene lost 0 bases, with 6 bases spanning the gap. In DNA form, the CDR3 reads TGTGCTAGTGGTTTTGGCAACTCTGGGGCCAACGTCCTGACTTTC. Its translation is CASGFGNSGANVLTF.

V is TRBV7-7 and J is TRBJ2-5, with 9 positions matching TRBD1. CDR1 and CDR2 from the germline V gene are SSHAT and FNYEAQ (reference sequence). This CDR3 is built from 15 residues. The junction had 5 bases not matched to a gene; V was cut back by 3 bases and J by 3 bases. The CDR3 coding sequence is TGTGCCAGCAGCTTGGGACAGGGTTCGAAAGAGACCCAGTACTTC. This codes for CASSLGQGSKETQYF. The complete variable domain, with remaining parts taken from reference TRBV7-7 and TRBJ2-5, reads GAGVSQSPRYKVTKRGQDVTLRCDPISSHATLYWYQQALGQGPEFLTYFNYEAQPDKSGLPSDRFSAERPEGSISTLTIQRTEQRDSAMYRCASSLGQGSKETQYFGPGTRLLVL.

This clonotype has more than one count but fewer than ten. The chain couples TRBV6-5 to TRBJ2-7; D is uncertain. Germline V gene sequence: CDR1 MNHEY, CDR2 SVGAGI. Trimming left V 4 bases short and J 6 bases short, with 13 bases between. There are 13 residues in the CDR3. CDR3 coding DNA: TGTGCCAGCAGTTCCCGGACCTCCCTCGAGCAGTACTTC. It is translated as CASSSRTSLEQYF.

The gene calls are TRBV20-1 and TRBJ1-5; 10 nucleotides align to TRBD1. The CDR3 length is 14 residues. Germline CDR1 DFQATT, CDR2 SNEGSKA (reference sequence). With V trimmed by 6 bases and J by 7 bases, 9 bases remained unmatched. The CDR3 nucleotides read TGCAGTGCCACACGACAGGGGGCAGGGCAGCCCCAGCATTTT. Translating gives CSATRQGAGQPQHF.

The V gene is TRBV20-1, the J gene TRBJ1-2; TRBD1 might be the D (6 bases). The CDR3 runs to 14 residues. Germline V CDR1 and CDR2: DFQATT, SNEGSKA (reference sequence). The V and J ends lost 2 bases and 4 bases respectively, with 14 bases between them. The CDR3 DNA follows: TGCAGTGCTAGACAGCTGGGGGGCAGCTATGGCTACACCTTC. It specifies CSARQLGGSYGYTF.

The chain uses TRBV11-3 and TRBJ2-1; D may be TRBD1 or TRBD2 (7 bases each). CDR3 length equals 13 residues. The germline gives CDR1 SGHNT, CDR2 YENEEA. Trimming pared 5 bases from V and 9 bases from J, leaving 14 bases between. CDR3 sequence reads: CASSQGGVLEQFF. Here the CDR3 DNA reads TGTGCCAGCAGCCAGGGGGGGGTCCTTGAGCAGTTCTTC. Full variable domain (outside the CDR3, taken from reference TRBV11-3 and TRBJ2-1): EAGVVQSPRYKIIEKKQPVAFWCNPISGHNTLYWYLQNLGQGPELLIRYENEEAVDDSQLPKDRFSAERLKGVDSTLKIQPAELGDSAVYLCASSQGGVLEQFFGPGTRLTVL.

This clonotype was seen repeatedly, ten times or more. CDR3 sequence (DNA): TGTGCCAGCAGCCAAGATGGGACAGGGGACGAACCCCTCCACTTT. Translating it yields CASSQDGTGDEPLHF. The V gene is TRBV4-2, the J gene TRBJ1-6; 10 bases align to TRBD1. V shed 0 bases, J shed 12 bases, and the junction held 5 bases outside the gene matches. The CDR3 runs to 15 residues. Germline V CDR1 and CDR2: LGHNA, YNFKEQ.

The chain has TRBV11-2 and TRBJ2-7; D may correspond to TRBD1 or TRBD2 (5 bases each). This CDR3 region has 14 residues. The germline V gene encodes CDR1 SGHAT and CDR2 FQNNGV. Trimming pared 4 bases from V and 1 base from J, leaving 11 bases between. CDR3 DNA: TGTGCCAGCAGCTGGGGACGGTCGTCCTACGAGCAGTACTTC. This sequence encodes CASSWGRSSYEQYF.

The rearrangement joins TRBV5-1 to TRBJ2-5; TRBD1 aligns across 10 bases. With the DNA end fitting TRBJ2-7 better, the J assignment may be wrong. Germline CDR1 and CDR2: SGHRS and YFSETQ. This CDR3 has 15 residues. The CDR3 loop reads CASSVPGTGVGEQYF. In nucleotides, the CDR3 is TGCGCCAGCAGCGTCCCCGGGACAGGGGTCGGCGAGCAGTACTTC.

The chain employs TRBV5-8 and TRBJ1-2, with TRBD1 identical over 8 bases. Germline assignment: CDR1 SGHTS and CDR2 YDEGEE. With 0 bases clipped from V and 8 bases from J, the junction kept 12 bases outside the gene matches. This CDR3 has 16 amino acids. CDR3 nucleotide sequence: TGTGCCAGCAGCTTGGGACCCGGACAGGGTACGGGCGGCTACACCTTC. It is translated as CASSLGPGQGTGGYTF.

This sequence joins TRBV5-4 and TRBJ2-7; no reliable D call. The CDR3 is made up of 13 amino acids. V was shortened by 3 bases and J by 0 bases, with 7 bases between the two germline ends. Looked up from germline, CDR1 is SGHNT and CDR2 is YYREEE (reference sequence). CDR3: CASSSMGSYEQYF. The CDR3, as DNA: TGTGCCAGCAGCTCAATGGGCTCCTACGAGCAGTACTTC.

The chain's CDR3 is CATSVWGQGAEQYF. The CDR3 nucleotides read TGTGCCACCTCGGTTTGGGGACAGGGAGCCGAGCAGTACTTC. The V gene is TRBV7-8, the J gene TRBJ2-7; TRBD1 matches 9 bases. Germline V CDR1 and CDR2: SGHVS, FQNEAQ. The CDR3 totals 14 residues. The V gene end was trimmed by 10 bases and the J gene end by 6 bases; junction bases not matched to a gene: 13. The whole variable domain, remainder taken from reference TRBV7-8 and TRBJ2-7, is GAGVSQSPRYKVAKRGQDVALRCDPISGHVSLFWYQQALGQGPEFLTYFQNEAQLDKSGLPSDRFFAERPEGSVSTLKIQRTQQEDSAVYLCATSVWGQGAEQYFGPGTRLTVT.

A few counts support this clonotype. The CDR3 reads CASSRAGGNEQYF. The CDR3 DNA is TGTGCCAGCAGTCGGGCAGGGGGTAACGAGCAGTACTTC. The chain uses TRBV6-6 and TRBJ2-7; 7 bases fit TRBD1. Per the germline V gene, CDR1 is MNHNY and CDR2 is SVGAGI (reference sequence). Trimming cost V 5 bases and J 5 bases; bases outside gene matches: 6. The CDR3 length is 13 residues.